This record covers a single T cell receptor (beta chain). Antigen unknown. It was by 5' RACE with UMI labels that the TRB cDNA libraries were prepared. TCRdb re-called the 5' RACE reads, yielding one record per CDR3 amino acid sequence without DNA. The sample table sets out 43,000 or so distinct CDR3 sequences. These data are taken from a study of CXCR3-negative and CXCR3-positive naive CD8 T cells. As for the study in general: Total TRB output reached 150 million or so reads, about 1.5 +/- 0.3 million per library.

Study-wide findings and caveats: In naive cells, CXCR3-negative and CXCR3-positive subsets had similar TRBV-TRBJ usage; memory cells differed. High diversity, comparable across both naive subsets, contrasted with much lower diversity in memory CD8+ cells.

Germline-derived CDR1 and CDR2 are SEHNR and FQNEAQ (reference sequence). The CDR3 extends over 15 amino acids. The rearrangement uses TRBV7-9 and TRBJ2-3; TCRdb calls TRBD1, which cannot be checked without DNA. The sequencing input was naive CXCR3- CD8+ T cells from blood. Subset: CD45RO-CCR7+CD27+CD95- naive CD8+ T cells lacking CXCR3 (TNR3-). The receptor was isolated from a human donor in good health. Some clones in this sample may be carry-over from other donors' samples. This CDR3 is CASSLVGIGADTQYF.